This TCR beta chain appears in the sequencing data of a study of immune evolution from preneoplasia to lung adenocarcinoma. Produced via immunoSEQ multiplex PCR; TCRdb's table is partial and in-frame only. This sample has more than 9,000 clones, with 65% to 90% found just once. Resections took place in Japan or China from about 2014 to 2017. Premalignant or tumor cells were enriched by macro-dissection after pathologic assessment. The length of the CDR3 is 11 residues. Trimming pared 1 base from V and 6 bases from J, leaving 4 bases between. CDR1 is MGHDK, CDR2 SYGVNS, per germline. Sequencing input: FFPE minimally invasive lung adenocarcinoma tissue. This receptor was identified in a person aged 65-85 years with lung adenocarcinoma. The chain joins TRBV25-1 to TRBJ2-7; D uncertain. DNA of the CDR3: TGTGCCAGCAGTGAATTGGGCGAGCAGTACTTC. Protein: CASSELGEQYF.